The 2 T cell receptor beta chains presented below share a single source sample, sequenced in a study of early T cells in non-severe SARS-CoV-2 infection. TCRdb itself ran the 5' RACE reads through MiXCR, one entry per CDR3 protein. The data hold approximately 81,000 distinct CDR3 sequences, with roughly 5.7% observed a single time. Material for sequencing was whole blood. These receptors came from an adult who was a healthcare worker with PCR-confirmed SARS-CoV-2 infection or an uninfected control (not recorded which).

This clonotype has more than one count but fewer than ten. The rearrangement links TRBV6-2 or TRBV6-3 to TRBJ1-5; TRBD1 matches at 8 bases. The CDR3 totals 15 residues. The V segment lost 6 bases and the J segment 7 bases; nucleotides outside the gene matches: 11. The germline CDR1 and CDR2 sequences are MNHEY and SVGEGT. The CDR3 loop reads CASRKPGQVQQPQHF. CDR3 DNA sequence: TGTGCCAGCAGAAAACCGGGACAGGTCCAACAGCCCCAGCATTTT.

This clonotype showed up many times. The chain carries TRBV14 and TRBJ1-1; D not resolved. This CDR3 has 13 amino acids. Germline CDR1 is SGHDN and CDR2 is FVKESK. Trimming removed 2 bases from V and 8 bases from J, with 12 bases in between. Here the CDR3 reads CASSQLGFSEAFF. In nucleotides, the CDR3 is TGTGCCAGCAGCCAACTTGGGTTCTCCGAAGCTTTCTTT.